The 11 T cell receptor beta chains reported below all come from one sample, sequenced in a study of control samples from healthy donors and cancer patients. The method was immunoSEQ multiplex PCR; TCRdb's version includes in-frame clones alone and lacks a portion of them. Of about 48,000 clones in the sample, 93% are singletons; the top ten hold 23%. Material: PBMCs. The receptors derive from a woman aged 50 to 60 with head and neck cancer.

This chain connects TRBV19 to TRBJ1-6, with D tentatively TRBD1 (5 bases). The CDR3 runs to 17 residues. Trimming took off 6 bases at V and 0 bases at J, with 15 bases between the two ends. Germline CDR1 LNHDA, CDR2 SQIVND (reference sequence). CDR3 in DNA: TGTGCCAGTAGCCGCGACAGCTTCAGCTCCTATAATTCACCCCTCCACTTT. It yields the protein CASSRDSFSSYNSPLHF.

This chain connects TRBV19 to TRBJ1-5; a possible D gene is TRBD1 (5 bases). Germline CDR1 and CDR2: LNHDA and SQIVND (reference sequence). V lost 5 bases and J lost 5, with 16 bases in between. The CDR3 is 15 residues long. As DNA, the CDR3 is TGTGCCAGTAGTTTGGGACTGAGACCCCATCAGCCCCAGCATTTT. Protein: CASSLGLRPHQPQHF.

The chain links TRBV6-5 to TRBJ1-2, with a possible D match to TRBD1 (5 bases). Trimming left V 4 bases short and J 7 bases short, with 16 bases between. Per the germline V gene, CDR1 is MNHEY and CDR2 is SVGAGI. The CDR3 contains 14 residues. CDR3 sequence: CASSSNLSGGGYTF. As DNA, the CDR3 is TGTGCCAGCAGTTCCAATCTATCCGGGGGTGGCTACACCTTC.

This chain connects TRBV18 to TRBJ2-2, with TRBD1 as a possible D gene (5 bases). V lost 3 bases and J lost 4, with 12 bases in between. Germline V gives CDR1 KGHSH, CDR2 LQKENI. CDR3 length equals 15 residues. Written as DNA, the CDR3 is TGTGCCAGCTCACCGAAGCAGGGAAGCACCGGGGAGCTGTTTTTT. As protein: CASSPKQGSTGELFF.

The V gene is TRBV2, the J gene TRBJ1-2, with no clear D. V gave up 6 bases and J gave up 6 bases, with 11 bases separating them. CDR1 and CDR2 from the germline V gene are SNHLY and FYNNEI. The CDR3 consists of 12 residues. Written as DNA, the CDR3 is TGTGCCAGCAGCGCAGCGACTGATGGCTACACCTTC. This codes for CASSAATDGYTF.

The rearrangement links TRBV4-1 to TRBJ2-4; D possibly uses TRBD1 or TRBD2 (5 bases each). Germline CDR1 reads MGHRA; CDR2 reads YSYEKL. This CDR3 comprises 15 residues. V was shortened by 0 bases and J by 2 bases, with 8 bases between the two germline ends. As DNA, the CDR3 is TGCGCCAGCAGCCAAGATGGGACCTCCAAAAACATTCAGTACTTC. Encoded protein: CASSQDGTSKNIQYF.

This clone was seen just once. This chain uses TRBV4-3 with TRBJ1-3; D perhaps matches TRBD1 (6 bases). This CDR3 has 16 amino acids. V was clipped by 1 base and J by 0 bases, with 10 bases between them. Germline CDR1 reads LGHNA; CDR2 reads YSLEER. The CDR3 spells CASSQAFRGSGNTIYF. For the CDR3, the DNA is TGCGCCAGCAGCCAAGCATTCAGGGGCTCTGGAAACACCATATATTTT.

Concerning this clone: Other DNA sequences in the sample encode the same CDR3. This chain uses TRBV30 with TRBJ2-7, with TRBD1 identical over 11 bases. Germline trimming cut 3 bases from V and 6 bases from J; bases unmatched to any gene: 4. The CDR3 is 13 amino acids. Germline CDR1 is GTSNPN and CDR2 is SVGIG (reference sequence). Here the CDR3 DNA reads TGTGCCTGGAGAGGGACAGGGGGTGGCGAGCAGTACTTC. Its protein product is CAWRGTGGGEQYF.

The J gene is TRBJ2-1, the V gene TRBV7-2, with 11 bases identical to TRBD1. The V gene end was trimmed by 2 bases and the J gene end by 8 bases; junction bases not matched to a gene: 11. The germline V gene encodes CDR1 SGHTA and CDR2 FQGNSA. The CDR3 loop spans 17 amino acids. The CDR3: CASSLRLGDRGRDEQFF. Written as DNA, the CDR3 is TGTGCCAGCAGCTTAAGATTAGGGGACAGGGGGAGAGATGAGCAGTTCTTC. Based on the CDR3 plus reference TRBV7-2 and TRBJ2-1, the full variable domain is GAGVSQSPSNKVTEKGKDVELRCDPISGHTALYWYRQSLGQGLEFLIYFQGNSAPDKSGLPSDRFSAERTGGSVSTLTIQRTQQEDSAVYLCASSLRLGDRGRDEQFFGPGTRLTVL.

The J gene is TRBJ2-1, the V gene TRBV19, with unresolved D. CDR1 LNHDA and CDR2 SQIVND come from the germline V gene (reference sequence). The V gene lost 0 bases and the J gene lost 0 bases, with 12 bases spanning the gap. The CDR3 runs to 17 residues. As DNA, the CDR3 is TGTGCCAGTAGTATAGAACTGGCAAGTTTCTCCTACAATGAGCAGTTCTTC. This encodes CASSIELASFSYNEQFF.

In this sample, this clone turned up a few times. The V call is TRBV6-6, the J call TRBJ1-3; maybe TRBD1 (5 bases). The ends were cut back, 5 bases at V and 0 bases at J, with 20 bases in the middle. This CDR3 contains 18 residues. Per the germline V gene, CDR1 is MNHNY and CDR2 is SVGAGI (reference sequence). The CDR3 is CASSPPLGRGVSGNTIYF. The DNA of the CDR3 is TGTGCCAGCAGTCCACCTTTGGGCCGGGGGGTCTCTGGAAACACCATATATTTT.